The entry below gives a single TCR beta chain sequence along with its context. Produced via immunoSEQ multiplex PCR; TCRdb's table is partial and in-frame only. The table lists 140,000 to 150,000 clones, 86% of them singletons, with about 4.4% in the top ten. This specimen belongs to a study of blood T cell repertoires in COVID-19. CDR1 MDHEN and CDR2 SYDVKM come from the germline V gene. This CDR3 spans 13 amino acids. Trimming took 5 bases from V and 4 from J, leaving 12 bases between them. Sequencing input: PBMCs or T cells enriched from blood (not recorded which). This TCR was sampled from a man aged 50 or older who had recovered from COVID-19. The chain carries TRBV28 and TRBJ2-7, with D possibly being TRBD1 (5 bases). CDR3 nucleotides: TGTGCCAGCAGTAACTTGGCAGGGTACGAGCAGTACTTC. This encodes CASSNLAGYEQYF.